The present T cell receptor beta chain was sequenced within a study of shared clonotypes between healthy human individuals. TCRdb's copy holds only in-frame clones and misses some; the assay was immunoSEQ multiplex PCR. Among about 2 million clones listed, approximately 94% were seen once. Naive-designated CD8 cells lacked CD45RO, were positively enriched for CCR7, and omitted terminally differentiated effector memory CD45RA+ cells. CDR3 size: 14 residues. Trimming shortened V by 4 bases and J by 3 bases, and 14 bases separated the two germline ends. Germline lookup yields CDR1 SGDLS and CDR2 YYNGEE.

Specimen: naive CD8+ T cells sorted from blood. The TCR was taken from a man between 18 and 35 years old in good health. The chain links TRBV9 to TRBJ2-7; D remains unclear. The CDR3 here is CASSPEGSNYEQYF. CDR3 sequence (DNA): TGTGCCAGCAGCCCGGAAGGGTCCAACTACGAGCAGTACTTC.